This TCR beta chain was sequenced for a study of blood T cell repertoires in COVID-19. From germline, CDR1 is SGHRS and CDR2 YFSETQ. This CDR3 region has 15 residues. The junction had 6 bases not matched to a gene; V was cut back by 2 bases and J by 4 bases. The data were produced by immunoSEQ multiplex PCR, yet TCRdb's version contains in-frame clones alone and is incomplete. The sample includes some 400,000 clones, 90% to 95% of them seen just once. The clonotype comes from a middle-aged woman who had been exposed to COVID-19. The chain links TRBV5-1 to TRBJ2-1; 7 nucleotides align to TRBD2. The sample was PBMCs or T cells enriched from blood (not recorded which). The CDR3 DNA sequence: TGCGCCAGCAGCTTTCAGACTAGCAGTTACAATGAGCAGTTCTTC. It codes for CASSFQTSSYNEQFF.